This T cell receptor beta chain was documented in a study of blood T cells in healthy people across ages. Sample-barcoded 5' priming and a J-beta primer mix drove a second PCR of roughly 7 to 11 cycles. The template-switch adaptor was a 5' adaptor with 12 random nucleotides. It tagged each cDNA molecule. TCRdb recomputed calls from the 5' RACE reads with MiXCR, one row per CDR3 protein. This repertoire shows 700,000 or so distinct CDR3 sequences, about a fifth found once; its top ten account for roughly 22%. Notes on the study in general: Higher diversity, along with more naive CD4+ cells, distinguished long-lived donors from aged donors. Any changes in expanded clonotypes were possibly confounded, as donor CMV status remained unknown.

Each donor had around 10 milliliters of peripheral blood drawn. This CDR3 region has 17 residues. Germline lookup yields CDR1 SQVTM and CDR2 ANQGSEA. V lost 3 bases and J 1 base, leaving 21 bases between the germline ends. In regard to this clonotype: As yet, its antigen is unknown.

This clonotype was sampled from a man between 65 and 85 years old in good health. The chain recombines TRBV29-1 with TRBJ2-5, with D perhaps being TRBD1 or TRBD2 (5 bases each). The material sequenced was blood. This chain's CDR3 is CSVDGERGKGTQETQYF. Here the CDR3 DNA reads TGCAGCGTTGACGGTGAGAGGGGTAAAGGAACCCAAGAGACCCAGTACTTC.